What follows is one T cell receptor beta chain and its context. This sample is drawn from a study of blood T cell repertoires in COVID-19. The wider study: Samples came from the United States, Italy and Spain, spanning acute and convalescent COVID-19.

Participants were aged about 18 to 95 years, lived in under 30 US areas, and enrolled virtually. The recovered donors of Cohort 3 showed two negative PCRs, clearance, or symptom resolution. V gave up 8 bases and J gave up 5 bases, with 7 bases separating them. This CDR3 contains 10 residues. Germline V gene sequence: CDR1 SNHLY, CDR2 FYNNEI. Here immunoSEQ multiplex PCR was the method, and the copy in TCRdb shows in-frame clones only, minus some. The sample holds some 350,000 clones; roughly 87% are singletons and the top ten take around 3%. This TCR was sampled from a woman aged 30 to 39 who had recovered from COVID-19. J is TRBJ2-7 and V is TRBV2; the D gene is possibly TRBD2 (5 bases). The sample consisted of PBMCs or T cells enriched from blood (not recorded which). CDR3 DNA sequence: TGTGCCAGCCGGAGGAACGAGCAGTACTTC. It is translated as CASRRNEQYF.